Each of the 22 T cell receptor beta chains below was sequenced from the same sample in a study of STAT3 mutations in large granular lymphocyte leukemia. Measured with immunoSEQ multiplex PCR; TCRdb has only the in-frame clones, and not every one. This table has about 8,400 clones, 75% to 95% appearing once. Broader study findings: At least one immunodominant TCR beta clonotype appeared in every T-cell large granular lymphocyte leukemia patient.

The antigens of these receptors remain unknown. The sequencing sample was made of peripheral blood mononuclear cells. The receptors originated from a man aged 45-65 years with T-cell large granular lymphocyte leukemia. Some clones in this sample may be carry-over from other donors' samples.

V and J are TRBV5-6 and TRBJ2-7; unclear D gene. Germline V gene lookup returns CDR1 SGHDT and CDR2 YYEEEE. V was cut by 1 base and J by 5 bases, with 10 bases left in between. The CDR3 totals 13 residues. The CDR3 region has the DNA TGTGCCAGCAGCTTGTGGGCGGTTGACGAGCAGTACTTC. As protein: CASSLWAVDEQYF.

V and J are TRBV11-1 and TRBJ2-1, with TRBD2 identical over 10 bases. V dropped 2 bases and J dropped 4; count of bases not matched to a gene: 8. Looked up from germline, CDR1 is SGHAT and CDR2 is FQDESV (reference sequence). This CDR3 has 17 residues. The CDR3 DNA follows: TGTGCCAGCAGCTTAAGCCACCCTAGCGGGGGTTACAATGAGCAGTTCTTC. Translating it yields CASSLSHPSGGYNEQFF.

This chain uses TRBV10-3 with TRBJ2-7; D is unclear. This CDR3 comprises 12 residues. Trimming left V 7 bases short and J 7 bases short, with 14 bases between. In germline, CDR1 is ENHRY, CDR2 SYGVKD. This chain's CDR3 is CAIKGNVGEQYF. CDR3 sequence (DNA): TGTGCCATCAAAGGGAATGTAGGAGAGCAGTACTTC.

The chain employs TRBV29-1 and TRBJ1-2; the D gene is possibly TRBD1 (5 bases). V lost 3 bases and J lost 5, with 10 bases in between. Per germline, CDR1 SQVTM and CDR2 ANQGSEA. This CDR3 has 12 amino acids. The CDR3 spells CSVDAGRYGYTF. In nucleotides, the CDR3 is TGCAGCGTTGATGCAGGGCGGTATGGCTACACCTTC.

This clone was counted only a few times. This rearrangement joins TRBV6-1 to TRBJ1-5; no clear D. The V end was cut by 10 bases, the J end by 5 bases, with 3 bases between. Per germline, CDR1 MNHNS and CDR2 SASEGT. The length of the CDR3 is 9 residues. The CDR3 nucleotides are TGTGCCACCGATCAGCCCCAGCATTTT. Translating gives CATDQPQHF.

The chain combines TRBV7-9 with TRBJ2-7, with 12 positions matching TRBD2. There are 16 residues in the CDR3. Germline trimming cut 2 bases from V and 1 base from J; bases unmatched to any gene: 3. Per the germline V gene, CDR1 is SEHNR and CDR2 is FQNEAQ (reference sequence). The CDR3 loop is CASSLRTSGNSYEQYF. The CDR3, as DNA: TGTGCCAGCAGCTTAAGGACTAGCGGGAATTCCTACGAGCAGTACTTC. The variable domain in full, completed from reference TRBV7-9 and TRBJ2-7, reads DTGVSQNPRHKITKRGQNVTFRCDPISEHNRLYWYRQTLGQGPEFLTYFQNEAQLEKSRLLSDRFSAERPKGSFSTLEIQRTEQGDSAMYLCASSLRTSGNSYEQYFGPGTRLTVT.

The rearrangement joins TRBV7-9 to TRBJ1-4; 7 positions agree with TRBD1. This CDR3 contains 15 residues. The ends lost 6 bases at V and 7 bases at J; junction bases unmatched: 11. The germline V gene encodes CDR1 SEHNR and CDR2 FQNEAQ (reference sequence). The CDR3 bases are TGTGCCAGCAGTCTATCGACAGGGAGGAGTGAAAAACTGTTTTTT. It codes for CASSLSTGRSEKLFF. Variable domain in full (rest from reference TRBV7-9 and TRBJ1-4): DTGVSQNPRHKITKRGQNVTFRCDPISEHNRLYWYRQTLGQGPEFLTYFQNEAQLEKSRLLSDRFSAERPKGSFSTLEIQRTEQGDSAMYLCASSLSTGRSEKLFFGSGTQLSVL.

This chain joins TRBV27 and TRBJ1-1; possible D gene TRBD1, 6 bases. This CDR3 has 13 residues. V shed 9 bases and J shed 1 base, with 12 bases lying between them. The V gene's germline CDR1 is MNHEY and CDR2 SMNVEV (reference sequence). The CDR3 reads CASGNRANTEAFF. The CDR3 DNA is TGTGCCAGTGGGAACAGGGCGAACACTGAAGCTTTCTTT.

The DNA for the CDR3 is TGCGCCAGCAGTGAGGACAGTTCTGGAAACACCATATATTTT. As protein: CASSEDSSGNTIYF. The J gene is TRBJ1-3, the V gene TRBV10-1; D is perhaps TRBD1 (5 bases). This CDR3 region has 14 residues. Between the trimmed V and J ends, which lost 2 bases and 1 base, there was a span of 6 bases. Germline loops: CDR1 WNHNN, CDR2 SYGVQD (reference sequence).

V and J are TRBV19 and TRBJ2-7, with TRBD1 matching over 12 bases. V lost 5 bases to trimming and J lost 8 bases; unmatched junction nucleotides: 7. Germline CDR1 and CDR2: LNHDA and SQIVND (reference sequence). This CDR3 spans 14 amino acids. This CDR3 is CASSGTGGTGKQYF. The CDR3 DNA is TGTGCCAGTAGTGGGACAGGGGGCACCGGCAAGCAGTACTTC. Filled out from reference TRBV19 and TRBJ2-7, the complete variable domain reads DGGITQSPKYLFRKEGQNVTLSCEQNLNHDAMYWYRQDPGQGLRLIYYSQIVNDFQKGDIAEGYSVSREKKESFPLTVTSAQKNPTAFYLCASSGTGGTGKQYFGPGTRLTVT.

This sequence joins TRBV12-5 and TRBJ2-1; 13 positions match TRBD2. V shed 1 base, J shed 7 bases, and the junction held 7 bases outside the gene matches. From germline, CDR1 is LGHNT and CDR2 FRNRAP. The CDR3 contains 17 residues. The DNA for the CDR3 is TGTGCTAGTGGTTTGGCCTTAACTAGCGGGAGGGCAAATGAGCAGTTCTTC. Translated: CASGLALTSGRANEQFF.

This chain uses TRBV2 with TRBJ2-1; TRBD2 matches 10 bases. The CDR3 runs 14 residues. Losses at the gene ends were 5 bases for V and 6 bases for J; bases not matched to a gene: 4. Germline CDR1 is SNHLY and CDR2 is FYNNEI. CDR3 amino acids: CASSRQREGNEQFF. The CDR3 DNA reads as TGTGCCAGCAGTCGTCAGCGGGAGGGCAATGAGCAGTTCTTC.

Turning to this clone: A read error is likely, as this CDR3 ends without the conserved phenylalanine or tryptophan. The DNA is left out, because the CDR3 cannot be placed on it with certainty; the CDR3 is given as TCRdb lists it. The chain has TRBV19 and TRBJ1-1; TRBD1, as called in the table, went unchecked against the DNA. Germline CDR1 is LNHDA and CDR2 is SQIVND (reference sequence). The CDR3 spans 10 amino acids, including both terminal residues. The CDR3 reads CADKGQPTAL.

The chain couples TRBV9 to TRBJ2-3; unclear D gene. This CDR3 comprises 15 residues. Between the trimmed V and J ends, which lost 0 bases and 2 bases, there was a span of 10 bases. Per the germline V gene, CDR1 is SGDLS and CDR2 is YYNGEE. The CDR3 spells CASSVAGYSTDTQYF. CDR3 DNA sequence: TGTGCCAGCAGCGTAGCGGGCTATTCCACAGATACGCAGTATTTT.

This chain uses TRBV7-9 with TRBJ2-7, with 7 bases fitting TRBD1. The CDR3 contains 16 residues. The ends lost 5 bases at V and 2 bases at J; junction bases unmatched: 12. The germline CDR1 and CDR2 sequences are SEHNR and FQNEAQ (reference sequence). The CDR3: CASSPSRTGFTYEQYF. In DNA form, the CDR3 reads TGTGCCAGCAGCCCCTCCCGGACAGGTTTTACCTACGAGCAGTACTTC. Variable domain in full (rest from reference TRBV7-9 and TRBJ2-7): DTGVSQNPRHKITKRGQNVTFRCDPISEHNRLYWYRQTLGQGPEFLTYFQNEAQLEKSRLLSDRFSAERPKGSFSTLEIQRTEQGDSAMYLCASSPSRTGFTYEQYFGPGTRLTVT.

This chain links TRBV4-1 with TRBJ2-1; D gene uncertain. Between the trimmed V and J ends, which lost 2 bases and 3 bases, there was a span of 11 bases. The germline V gene encodes CDR1 MGHRA and CDR2 YSYEKL. The CDR3 extends over 15 amino acids. CDR3 nucleotides: TGCGCCAGCAGCCAACAAAAGGAAAACTACAATGAGCAGTTCTTC. Amino acid sequence: CASSQQKENYNEQFF.

The chain has TRBV6-5 and TRBJ2-3; 8 bases match TRBD1. V lost 2 bases and J lost 2; bases outside the gene matches: 3. This CDR3 is 15 amino acids long. CDR1 MNHEY and CDR2 SVGAGI come from the germline V gene. DNA for the CDR3: TGTGCCAGCAGTTACGGACAGGGACACACAGATACGCAGTATTTT. It yields the protein CASSYGQGHTDTQYF.

This clone has a handful of counts. The genes are TRBV4-3 and TRBJ1-2; D remains unclear. The CDR3 consists of 15 residues. The germline V and J ends were trimmed by 0 bases and 4 bases, with 12 bases remaining between them. Looked up from germline, CDR1 is LGHNA and CDR2 is YSLEER. This CDR3 is CASSQDLIGVYGYTF. In DNA, the CDR3 is TGCGCCAGCAGCCAAGATCTGATCGGGGTCTATGGCTACACCTTC.

The J gene is TRBJ2-7, the V gene TRBV6-6; D possibly corresponds to TRBD1 (5 bases). Trimming took 7 bases from V and 0 from J, leaving 13 bases between them. This CDR3 spans 14 amino acids. The germline V gene encodes CDR1 MNHNY and CDR2 SVGAGI (reference sequence). The CDR3 sequence: CASIQDGSSYEQYF. The DNA of the CDR3 is TGTGCCAGCATACAGGACGGCAGCTCCTACGAGCAGTACTTC.

In this sample, this clone turned up a few times. J is TRBJ2-7 and V is TRBV27; 9 bases map to TRBD2. This CDR3 has 16 residues. Germline-derived CDR1 and CDR2 are MNHEY and SMNVEV (reference sequence). V trimming: 3 bases; J trimming: 8 bases; junction bases outside the gene matches: 14. The CDR3 is CASSFLAGPSGGQQYF. In DNA form, the CDR3 reads TGTGCCAGCAGTTTCCTAGCGGGGCCCTCCGGAGGGCAGCAGTACTTC.

The chain carries TRBV28 and TRBJ2-2, with TRBD2 matching over 8 bases. The germline CDR1 and CDR2 sequences are MDHEN and SYDVKM. Trimming took 6 bases from V and 7 from J; bases not matched to a gene: 10. This CDR3 has 15 residues. CDR3 DNA sequence: TGTGCCAGCAGCACCCCCAGCGGGAGAGTCGGGGAGCTGTTTTTT. Amino acid sequence: CASSTPSGRVGELFF.

This rearrangement joins TRBV18 to TRBJ2-1; a possible D gene is TRBD2 (6 bases). The CDR3 contains 16 residues. CDR1 and CDR2 (germline): KGHSH, LQKENI. Trimming pared 2 bases from V and 3 bases from J, leaving 14 bases between. CDR3 bases: TGTGCCAGCTCACCAGAACGGAGGGCCGTCTACAATGAGCAGTTCTTC. Amino acids: CASSPERRAVYNEQFF.